Each of the 10 T cell receptor beta chains below was sequenced from the same sample in a study of blood T cell repertoires in COVID-19. Repertoires were generated with immunoSEQ multiplex PCR, while TCRdb's copy carries only in-frame clones and drops some. The sample carries fewer than 300,000 clones, 85% to 90% recorded once. The sample taken for sequencing was peripheral blood. The source is a man younger than 40 with acute or convalescent COVID-19.

The V gene is TRBV25-1, the J gene TRBJ2-7; 7 bases are shared with TRBD1. The germline V gene has CDR1 MGHDK and CDR2 SYGVNS. V dropped 6 bases and J dropped 7; count of bases not matched to a gene: 9. This CDR3 comprises 13 residues. The CDR3 is CASRTNYRGEQYF. The CDR3 region has the DNA TGTGCCAGCAGGACGAACTACAGGGGAGAGCAGTACTTC.

The V gene is TRBV24-1, the J gene TRBJ2-3; 11 nucleotides match TRBD2. CDR3 length equals 15 residues. Germline CDR1 and CDR2: KGHDR and SFDVKD. Losses at the gene ends were 4 bases for V and 4 bases for J; bases not matched to a gene: 3. The CDR3 nucleotides are TGTGCCACCAGTGACCTAGCGGGAGGCGCAGATACGCAGTATTTT. Its protein product is CATSDLAGGADTQYF.

J is TRBJ1-3 and V is TRBV5-5; D possibly corresponds to TRBD1 (5 bases). This CDR3 is built from 15 residues. Trimming pared 4 bases from V and 0 bases from J, leaving 11 bases between. Germline CDR1 SGHKS, CDR2 YYEKEE (reference sequence). The CDR3 coding sequence is TGTGCCAGCAGCGATCTGACAGTCTCTGGAAACACCATATATTTT. Its translation: CASSDLTVSGNTIYF.

The gene calls are TRBV30 and TRBJ1-6, with TRBD1 as a possible D gene (6 bases). Germline CDR1 is GTSNPN and CDR2 is SVGIG (reference sequence). The CDR3 totals 14 residues. Trimming removed 3 bases from V and 5 bases from J, with 11 bases in between. DNA of the CDR3: TGTGCCTGGAGCTCCGGGACAAATAATTCACCCCTCCACTTT. This encodes CAWSSGTNNSPLHF.

V is TRBV27 and J is TRBJ1-2, with TRBD1 matching 7 bases. Germline CDR1 reads MNHEY; CDR2 reads SMNVEV (reference sequence). J gave up 3 bases and V 5 bases, and 6 bases lay outside the gene matches. There are 14 residues in the CDR3. This CDR3 reads CASSRDSNYYGYTF. CDR3 DNA: TGTGCCAGCAGTCGGGACAGCAATTACTATGGCTACACCTTC.

A single count supports this clone. This chain uses TRBV6-5 with TRBJ2-1; TRBD2 matches 8 bases. Trimming removed 2 bases from V and 6 bases from J; junction bases left unmatched: 9. CDR3 length equals 16 residues. Germline V CDR1 and CDR2: MNHEY, SVGAGI. CDR3 bases: TGTGCCAGCAGTTACGGGGCGGGAGGCCCCCTCAATGAGCAGTTCTTC. Translation: CASSYGAGGPLNEQFF.

Only one count was recorded for this clone. The chain uses TRBV28 and TRBJ2-3; D is unresolved. The CDR3 sequence is 14 residues long. CDR1 is MDHEN and CDR2 is SYDVKM in the germline V gene. Trimming removed 6 bases from V and 0 bases from J, with 10 bases in between. CDR3 DNA: TGTGCCAGCAGCCTACGATGGAGCACAGATACGCAGTATTTT. Its translation: CASSLRWSTDTQYF. Drawing the rest from reference TRBV28 and TRBJ2-3, the complete variable domain is DVKVTQSSRYLVKRTGEKVFLECVQDMDHENMFWYRQDPGLGLRLIYFSYDVKMKEKGDIPEGYSVSREKKERFSLILESASTNQTSMYLCASSLRWSTDTQYFGPGTRLTVL.

The gene calls are TRBV19 and TRBJ1-5, with D perhaps TRBD1 (6 bases). The length of the CDR3 is 16 residues. Germline V gene sequence: CDR1 LNHDA, CDR2 SQIVND (reference sequence). The V end lost 1 base, the J end lost 5 bases, and 15 bases lay between the germline ends. DNA of the CDR3: TGTGCCAGTAGTATAGGGATAACAGGGAGAGATCAGCCCCAGCATTTT. Translating it yields CASSIGITGRDQPQHF. The whole variable domain, filled in from reference TRBV19 and TRBJ1-5, reads DGGITQSPKYLFRKEGQNVTLSCEQNLNHDAMYWYRQDPGQGLRLIYYSQIVNDFQKGDIAEGYSVSREKKESFPLTVTSAQKNPTAFYLCASSIGITGRDQPQHFGDGTRLSIL.

Remarks on this clone: Other DNA sequences within the sample encode an identical CDR3. V is TRBV5-1 and J is TRBJ1-1, with 7 bases that match TRBD1. Germline CDR1 SGHRS, CDR2 YFSETQ. This CDR3 has 14 residues. V lost 2 bases, J lost 1 base, and 2 bases stayed unmatched. The DNA of the CDR3 is TGCGCCAGCAGCTTCGGACAGGCGAACACTGAAGCTTTCTTT. This codes for CASSFGQANTEAFF.

The rearrangement links TRBV7-9 to TRBJ1-6; 7 bases are shared with TRBD1. Germline values: CDR1 SEHNR, CDR2 FQNEAQ (reference sequence). With V trimmed by 6 bases and J by 9 bases, 5 bases remained unmatched. The CDR3 has 13 amino acids. The CDR3 here is CASRRGLGSPLHF. As DNA, the CDR3 is TGTGCCAGCAGAAGGGGGCTAGGTTCACCCCTCCACTTT.